This T cell receptor beta chain emerged from a study of T cells in Graves' hyperthyroidism and ophthalmopathy. This clonotype was seen more than once but under ten times. The CDR3 contains 14 residues. Trimming took 10 bases from V and 2 from J; bases not matched to a gene: 9. The V gene's germline CDR1 is LNHDA and CDR2 SQIVND (reference sequence). Template material for amplifying TCR beta CDR3 regions consisted of RNA transcripts. Initially, a first-round RT-PCR of the TCR CDR3 employed the HTBI primer set. TCRdb itself ran the multiplex PCR reads through MiXCR, one entry per CDR3 protein. The sample has 300,000 to 400,000 distinct CDR3 sequences, 14% seen once.

The specimen was blood. The TCR originated in a woman in her twenties or thirties with Graves' ophthalmopathy. The chain uses TRBV19 and TRBJ2-3; the match to TRBD2 covers 7 bases. CDR3 sequence reads: CATWGGRSTDTQYF. The CDR3 DNA reads TGTGCCACTTGGGGGGGAAGGTCCACAGATACGCAGTATTTT.